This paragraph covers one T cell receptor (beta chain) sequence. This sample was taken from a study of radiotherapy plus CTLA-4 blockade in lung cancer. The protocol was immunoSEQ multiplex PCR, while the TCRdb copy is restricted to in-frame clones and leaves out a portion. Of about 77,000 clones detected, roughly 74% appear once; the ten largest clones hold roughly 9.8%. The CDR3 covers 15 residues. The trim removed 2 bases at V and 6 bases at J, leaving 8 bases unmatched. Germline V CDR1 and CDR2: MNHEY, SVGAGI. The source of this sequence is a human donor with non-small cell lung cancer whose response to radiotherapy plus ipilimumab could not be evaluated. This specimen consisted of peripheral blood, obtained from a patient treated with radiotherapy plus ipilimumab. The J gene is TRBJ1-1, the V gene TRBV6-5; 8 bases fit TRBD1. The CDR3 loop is CASSYRAGGAPEAFF. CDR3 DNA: TGTGCCAGCAGTTACCGGGCAGGGGGCGCGCCTGAAGCTTTCTTT.